The following is a T cell receptor (beta chain) sequence with its context. It is likely a read error, because the conserved phenylalanine at the end of the CDR3 is missing. Three rounds of nested PCR, following a modified ARM-PCR protocol, produced the TCRbeta library. One entry per CDR3 protein results from TCRdb running MiXCR on the multiplex PCR reads. Among about 50,000 distinct CDR3 sequences listed, 70% to 80% were seen once. From germline, CDR1 is GTSNPN and CDR2 SVGIG (reference sequence). This CDR3 region has 15 residues. V was shortened by 0 bases and J by 5 bases, with 16 bases between the two germline ends. The data belong to a study of tumor and adjacent non-tumor tissue in lung cancer. The template was RNA from unsorted bulk tissue. Distant lung tissue was collected more than 3 cm away from the tumor edge.

The sequencing sample was made of distant non-tumor lung tissue. The clonotype was recovered from a woman aged 60 to 75 with non-small cell lung cancer. This chain connects TRBV30 to TRBJ1-1, with D perhaps matching TRBD1 (6 bases). The CDR3 region has the DNA TGTGCCTGGAGTGTACGTGGGGGCAGGGAAACTGAAGCTTTCTAT. Translation gives CAWSVRGGRETEAFY.